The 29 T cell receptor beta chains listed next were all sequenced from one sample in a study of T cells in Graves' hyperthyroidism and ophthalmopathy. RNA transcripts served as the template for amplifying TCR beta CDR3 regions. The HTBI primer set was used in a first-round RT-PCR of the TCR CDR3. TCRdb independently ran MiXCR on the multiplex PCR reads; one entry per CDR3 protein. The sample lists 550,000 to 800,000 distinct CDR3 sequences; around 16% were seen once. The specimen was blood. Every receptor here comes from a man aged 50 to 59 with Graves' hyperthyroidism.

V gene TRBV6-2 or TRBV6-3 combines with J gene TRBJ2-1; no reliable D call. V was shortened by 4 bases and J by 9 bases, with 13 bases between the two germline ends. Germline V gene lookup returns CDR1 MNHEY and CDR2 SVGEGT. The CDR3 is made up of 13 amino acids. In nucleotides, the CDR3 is TGTGCCAGCAGTTTCCTCAAAGTAAGTGAGCAGTTCTTC. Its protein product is CASSFLKVSEQFF.

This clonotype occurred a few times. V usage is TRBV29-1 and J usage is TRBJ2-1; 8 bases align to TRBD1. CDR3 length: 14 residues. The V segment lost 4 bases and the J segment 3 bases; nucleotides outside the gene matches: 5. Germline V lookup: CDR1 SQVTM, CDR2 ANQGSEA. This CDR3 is CSVVAGTGYNEQFF. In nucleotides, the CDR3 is TGCAGCGTTGTTGCCGGGACAGGCTACAATGAGCAGTTCTTC.

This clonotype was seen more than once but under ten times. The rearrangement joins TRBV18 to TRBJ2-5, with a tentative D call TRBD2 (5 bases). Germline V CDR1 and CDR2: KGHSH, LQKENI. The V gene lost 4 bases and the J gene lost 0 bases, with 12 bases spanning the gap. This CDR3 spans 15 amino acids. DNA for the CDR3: TGTGCCAGCTCACGGCTTATAGCGAACCAAGAGACCCAGTACTTC. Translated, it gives CASSRLIANQETQYF.

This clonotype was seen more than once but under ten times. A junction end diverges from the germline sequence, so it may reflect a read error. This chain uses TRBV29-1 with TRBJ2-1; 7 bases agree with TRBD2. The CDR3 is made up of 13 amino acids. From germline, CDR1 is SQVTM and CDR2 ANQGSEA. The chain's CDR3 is CSVGLDFYYEQFF. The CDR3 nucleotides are TGCAGCGTCGGACTAGACTTCTACTATGAGCAGTTCTTC.

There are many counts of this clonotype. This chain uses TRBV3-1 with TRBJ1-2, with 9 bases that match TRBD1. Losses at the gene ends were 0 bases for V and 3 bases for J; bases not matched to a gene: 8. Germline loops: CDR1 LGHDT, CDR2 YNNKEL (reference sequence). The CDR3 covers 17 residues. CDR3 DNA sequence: TGTGCCAGCAGCCAAGATCTGGGACAGGGCGAGGACTATGGCTACACCTTC. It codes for CASSQDLGQGEDYGYTF. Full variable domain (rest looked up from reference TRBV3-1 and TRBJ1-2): DTAVSQTPKYLVTQMGNDKSIKCEQNLGHDTMYWYKQDSKKFLKIMFSYNNKELIINETVPNRFSPKSPDKAHLNLHINSLELGDSAVYFCASSQDLGQGEDYGYTFGSGTRLTVV.

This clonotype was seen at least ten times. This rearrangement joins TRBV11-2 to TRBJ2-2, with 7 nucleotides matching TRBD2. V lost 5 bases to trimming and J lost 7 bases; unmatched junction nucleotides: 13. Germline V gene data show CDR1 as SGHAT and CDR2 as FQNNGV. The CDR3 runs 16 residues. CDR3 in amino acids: CASSPKLREGHGELFF. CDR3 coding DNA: TGTGCCAGCAGCCCCAAGTTAAGGGAGGGCCACGGGGAGCTGTTTTTT. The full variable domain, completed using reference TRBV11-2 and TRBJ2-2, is EAGVAQSPRYKIIEKRQSVAFWCNPISGHATLYWYQQILGQGPKLLIQFQNNGVVDDSQLPKDRFSAERLKGVDSTLKIQPAKLEDSAVYLCASSPKLREGHGELFFGEGSRLTVL.

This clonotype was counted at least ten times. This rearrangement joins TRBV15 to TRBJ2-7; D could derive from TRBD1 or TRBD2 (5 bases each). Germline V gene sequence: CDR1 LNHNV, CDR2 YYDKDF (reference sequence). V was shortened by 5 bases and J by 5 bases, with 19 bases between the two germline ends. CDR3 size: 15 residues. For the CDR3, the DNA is TGTGCCACCAGCGGTAGCCGGGACCTTACCGACGAGCAGTACTTC. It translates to CATSGSRDLTDEQYF.

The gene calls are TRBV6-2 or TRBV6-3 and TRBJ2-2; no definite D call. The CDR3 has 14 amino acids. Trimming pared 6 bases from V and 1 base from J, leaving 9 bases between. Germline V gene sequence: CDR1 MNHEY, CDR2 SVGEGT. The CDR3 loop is CASSTTVNTGELFF. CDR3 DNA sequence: TGTGCCAGCAGCACGACCGTGAACACCGGGGAGCTGTTTTTT.

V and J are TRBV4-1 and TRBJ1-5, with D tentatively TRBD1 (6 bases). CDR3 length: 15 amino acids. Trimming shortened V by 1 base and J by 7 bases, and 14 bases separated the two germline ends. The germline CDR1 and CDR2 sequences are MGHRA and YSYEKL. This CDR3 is CASSQVGGLEQPQHF. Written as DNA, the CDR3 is TGCGCCAGCAGCCAAGTTGGGGGGCTAGAGCAGCCCCAGCATTTT.

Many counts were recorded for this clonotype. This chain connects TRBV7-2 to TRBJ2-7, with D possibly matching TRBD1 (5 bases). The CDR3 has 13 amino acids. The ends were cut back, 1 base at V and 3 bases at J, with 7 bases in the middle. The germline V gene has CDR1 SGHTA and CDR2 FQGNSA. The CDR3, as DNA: TGTGCCAGCAGCTTAGACAGGAACTACGAGCAGTACTTC. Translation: CASSLDRNYEQYF.

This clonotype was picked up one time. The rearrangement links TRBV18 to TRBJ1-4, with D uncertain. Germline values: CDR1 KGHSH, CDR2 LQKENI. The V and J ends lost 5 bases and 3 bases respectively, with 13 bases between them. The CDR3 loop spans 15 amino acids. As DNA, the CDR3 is TGTGCCAGCTCAACCTCCGATAATCCTAATGAAAAACTGTTTTTT. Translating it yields CASSTSDNPNEKLFF.

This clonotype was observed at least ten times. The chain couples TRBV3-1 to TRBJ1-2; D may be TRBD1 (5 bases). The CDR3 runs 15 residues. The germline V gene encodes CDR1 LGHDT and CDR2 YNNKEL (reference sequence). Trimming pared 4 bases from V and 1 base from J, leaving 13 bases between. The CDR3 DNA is TGTGCCAGCAGCCCCCGGCAGGGTTATAACTATGGCTACACCTTC. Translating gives CASSPRQGYNYGYTF.

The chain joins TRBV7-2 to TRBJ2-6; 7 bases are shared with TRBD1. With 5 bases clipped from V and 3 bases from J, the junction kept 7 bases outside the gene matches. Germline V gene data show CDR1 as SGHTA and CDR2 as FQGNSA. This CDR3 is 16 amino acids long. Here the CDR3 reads CASSRQQGRGANVLTF. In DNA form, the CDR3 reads TGTGCCAGCAGCCGACAACAGGGGCGTGGGGCCAACGTCCTGACTTTC.

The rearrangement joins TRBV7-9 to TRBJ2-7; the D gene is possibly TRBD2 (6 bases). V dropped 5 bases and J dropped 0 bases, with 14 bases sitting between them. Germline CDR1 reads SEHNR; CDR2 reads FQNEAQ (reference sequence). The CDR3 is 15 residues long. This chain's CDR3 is CASSTGLGASYEQYF. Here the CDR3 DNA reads TGTGCCAGCAGCACGGGACTGGGCGCCTCCTACGAGCAGTACTTC.

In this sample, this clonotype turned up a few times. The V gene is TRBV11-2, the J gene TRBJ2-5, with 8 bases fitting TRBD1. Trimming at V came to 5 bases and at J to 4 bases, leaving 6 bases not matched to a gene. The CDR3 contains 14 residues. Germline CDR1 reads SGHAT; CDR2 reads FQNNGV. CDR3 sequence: CASSNGQGGETQYF. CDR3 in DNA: TGTGCCAGCAGCAATGGACAGGGTGGAGAGACCCAGTACTTC.

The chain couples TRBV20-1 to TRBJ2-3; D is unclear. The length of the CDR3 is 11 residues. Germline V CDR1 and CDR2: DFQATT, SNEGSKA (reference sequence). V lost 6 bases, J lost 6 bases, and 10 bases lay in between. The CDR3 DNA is TGCAGTGCCGTCTATGGCGATACGCAGTATTTT. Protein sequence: CSAVYGDTQYF.

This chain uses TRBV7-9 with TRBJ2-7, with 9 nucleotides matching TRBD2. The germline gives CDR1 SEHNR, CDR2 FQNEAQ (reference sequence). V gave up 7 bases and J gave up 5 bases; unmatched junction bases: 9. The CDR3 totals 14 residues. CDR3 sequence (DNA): TGTGCCAGCACGTTAGCGGGAGAGGACGACGAGCAGTACTTC. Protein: CASTLAGEDDEQYF. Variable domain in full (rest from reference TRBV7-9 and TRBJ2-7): DTGVSQNPRHKITKRGQNVTFRCDPISEHNRLYWYRQTLGQGPEFLTYFQNEAQLEKSRLLSDRFSAERPKGSFSTLEIQRTEQGDSAMYLCASTLAGEDDEQYFGPGTRLTVT.

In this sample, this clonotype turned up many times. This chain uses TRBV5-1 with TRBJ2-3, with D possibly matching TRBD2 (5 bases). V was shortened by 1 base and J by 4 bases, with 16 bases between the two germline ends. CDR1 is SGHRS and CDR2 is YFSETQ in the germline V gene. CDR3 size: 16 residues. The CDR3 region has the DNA TGCGCCAGCAGCTTGCCAGAGGGCCTGGTGGCAGATACGCAGTATTTT. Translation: CASSLPEGLVADTQYF.

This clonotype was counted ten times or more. The CDR3 DNA reads TGTGCCAGCAGTTTTAGACTCGTGGAGCAGTACTTC. Its protein product is CASSFRLVEQYF. V is TRBV12-3 or TRBV12-4 and J is TRBJ2-7; no definite D call. V was cut by 3 bases and J by 7 bases, with 10 bases left in between. This CDR3 has 12 residues.

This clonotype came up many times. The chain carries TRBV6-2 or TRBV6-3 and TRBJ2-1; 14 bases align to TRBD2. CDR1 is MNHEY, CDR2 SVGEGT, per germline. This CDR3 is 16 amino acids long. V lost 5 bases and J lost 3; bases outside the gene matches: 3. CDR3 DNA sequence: TGTGCCAGCAGTGACGGACTAGCGGGAGGCTACAATGAGCAGTTCTTC. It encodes CASSDGLAGGYNEQFF.

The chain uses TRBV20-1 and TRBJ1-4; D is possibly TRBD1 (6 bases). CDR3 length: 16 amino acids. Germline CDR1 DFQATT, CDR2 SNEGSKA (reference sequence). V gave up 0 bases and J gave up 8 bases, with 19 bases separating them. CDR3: CSARDSRGGALEKLFF. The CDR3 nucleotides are TGCAGTGCTAGAGATTCTCGTGGGGGGGCGTTGGAAAAACTGTTTTTT.

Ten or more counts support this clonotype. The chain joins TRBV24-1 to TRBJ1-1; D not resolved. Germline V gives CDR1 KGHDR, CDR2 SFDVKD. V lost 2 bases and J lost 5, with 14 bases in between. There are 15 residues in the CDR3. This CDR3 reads CATSDSRAGRTEAFF. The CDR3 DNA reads TGTGCCACCAGTGATTCGAGGGCAGGTCGGACTGAAGCTTTCTTT.

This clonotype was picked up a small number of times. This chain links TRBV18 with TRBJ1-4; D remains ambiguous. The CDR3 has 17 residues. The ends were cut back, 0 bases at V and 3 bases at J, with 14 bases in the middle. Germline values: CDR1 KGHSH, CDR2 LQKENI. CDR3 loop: CASSPPIDDTANEKLFF. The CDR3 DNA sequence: TGTGCCAGCTCACCACCGATTGACGATACAGCTAATGAAAAACTGTTTTTT.

For the CDR3, the DNA is TGCAGCGTTGAGACAGGGGCTCATCTTGAAGCTTTCTTT. Protein sequence: CSVETGAHLEAFF. This rearrangement joins TRBV29-1 to TRBJ1-1; 8 bases map to TRBD1. The CDR3 extends over 13 amino acids. V was clipped by 3 bases and J by 7 bases; unmatched bases: 7. CDR1 and CDR2 (germline): SQVTM, ANQGSEA.

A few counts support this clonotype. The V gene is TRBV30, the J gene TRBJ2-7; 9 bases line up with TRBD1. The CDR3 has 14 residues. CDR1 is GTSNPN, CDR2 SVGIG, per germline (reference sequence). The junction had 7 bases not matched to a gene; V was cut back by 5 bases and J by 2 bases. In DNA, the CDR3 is TGTGCCTGGGATCGGACAGGGGTTACCTACGAGCAGTACTTC. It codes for CAWDRTGVTYEQYF.

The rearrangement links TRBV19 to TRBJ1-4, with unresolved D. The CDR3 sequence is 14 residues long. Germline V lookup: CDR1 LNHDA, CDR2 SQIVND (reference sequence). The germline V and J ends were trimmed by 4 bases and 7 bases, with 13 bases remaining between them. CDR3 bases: TGTGCCAGTAGTACTACATCGCTGGGTGAAAAACTGTTTTTT. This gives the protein CASSTTSLGEKLFF.

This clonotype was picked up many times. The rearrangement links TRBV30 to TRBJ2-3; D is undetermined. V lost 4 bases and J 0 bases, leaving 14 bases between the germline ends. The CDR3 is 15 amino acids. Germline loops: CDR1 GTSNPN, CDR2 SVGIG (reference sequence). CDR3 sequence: CAWKLLASSTDTQYF. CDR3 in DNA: TGTGCCTGGAAGCTACTCGCGTCTAGCACAGATACGCAGTATTTT.

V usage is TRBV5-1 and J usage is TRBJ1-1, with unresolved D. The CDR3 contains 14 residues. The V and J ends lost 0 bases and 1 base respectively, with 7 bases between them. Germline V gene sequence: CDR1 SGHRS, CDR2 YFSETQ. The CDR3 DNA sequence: TGCGCCAGCAGCTTGGAACAGACGAACACTGAAGCTTTCTTT. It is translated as CASSLEQTNTEAFF.

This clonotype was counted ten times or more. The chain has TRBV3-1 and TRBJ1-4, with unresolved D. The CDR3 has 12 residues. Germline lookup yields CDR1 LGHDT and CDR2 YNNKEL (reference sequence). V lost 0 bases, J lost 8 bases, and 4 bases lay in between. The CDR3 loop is CASSQDSEKLFF. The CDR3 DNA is TGTGCCAGCAGCCAAGATAGCGAAAAACTGTTTTTT.